The 8 T cell receptor beta chains below come from one sample, sequenced in a study of CD8 T cells in Susac syndrome. An input of roughly 0.5 to 1 ug of RNA was subjected to reverse transcription using random hexamers. TCRdb fed the immunoSEQ multiplex PCR reads into MiXCR, producing one record per CDR3 protein. Of approximately 49,000 distinct CDR3 sequences in the sample, just under 95% were seen once. Sequenced material: CD8+ T cells from PBMCs. These receptors originate from a human donor with Susac syndrome.

This clonotype was seen once. The chain carries TRBV9 and TRBJ2-6, with D unclear. Trimming shortened V by 2 bases and J by 4 bases, and 13 bases separated the two germline ends. This CDR3 comprises 16 residues. Germline V gives CDR1 SGDLS, CDR2 YYNGEE. CDR3 DNA sequence: TGTGCCAGCAGCGTTACCCCCGGGCAGGGGGCCAACGTCCTGACTTTC. It translates to CASSVTPGQGANVLTF.

The chain couples TRBV4-3 to TRBJ1-2; D unresolved. CDR1 is LGHNA and CDR2 is YSLEER in the germline V gene. V was clipped by 1 base and J by 8 bases, with 11 bases between them. CDR3 length: 13 residues. CDR3 region: CASSQVTTHGYTF. The CDR3 coding sequence is TGCGCCAGCAGCCAAGTAACAACCCACGGCTACACCTTC.

This chain links TRBV27 with TRBJ2-3; the D is unclear. There are 14 residues in the CDR3. The germline V and J ends were trimmed by 5 bases and 5 bases, with 14 bases remaining between them. Germline V gives CDR1 MNHEY, CDR2 SMNVEV (reference sequence). In DNA form, the CDR3 reads TGTGCCAGCAGTCCGTCAAATACCAAAGATACGCAGTATTTT. It codes for CASSPSNTKDTQYF.

The chain links TRBV7-8 to TRBJ1-4; D not certain. V shed 4 bases and J shed 0 bases, with 9 bases lying between them. The length of the CDR3 is 15 residues. Germline V gene sequence: CDR1 SGHVS, CDR2 FQNEAQ. CDR3: CASSYSDATNEKLFF. The CDR3 DNA is TGTGCCAGCAGCTACTCCGATGCAACTAATGAAAAACTGTTTTTT. The whole variable domain, filled in from reference TRBV7-8 and TRBJ1-4, reads GAGVSQSPRYKVAKRGQDVALRCDPISGHVSLFWYQQALGQGPEFLTYFQNEAQLDKSGLPSDRFFAERPEGSVSTLKIQRTQQEDSAVYLCASSYSDATNEKLFFGSGTQLSVL.

The V call is TRBV4-1, the J call TRBJ2-5; 9 bases line up with TRBD2. J lost 5 bases, V lost 1 base, and 14 bases had no gene match. The V gene's germline CDR1 is MGHRA and CDR2 YSYEKL. CDR3 length: 18 residues. The CDR3 loop is CASSQAPWPAGGAETQYF. The CDR3 nucleotides are TGCGCCAGCAGCCAAGCTCCTTGGCCAGCGGGGGGAGCTGAGACCCAGTACTTC.

This chain joins TRBV27 and TRBJ2-1; the D gene is possibly TRBD2 (6 bases). Germline CDR1 reads MNHEY; CDR2 reads SMNVEV (reference sequence). The CDR3 loop spans 15 amino acids. V was clipped by 6 bases and J by 8 bases, with 20 bases between them. CDR3 loop: CASSPTSASPHEQFF. The CDR3 DNA reads as TGTGCCAGCAGCCCGACTAGTGCAAGCCCGCATGAGCAGTTCTTC.

The rearrangement uses TRBV6-5 and TRBJ2-1, with 14 bases identical to TRBD2. The CDR3 sequence is 19 residues long. Per the germline V gene, CDR1 is MNHEY and CDR2 is SVGAGI. V lost 0 bases and J lost 4; bases outside the gene matches: 8. The CDR3 loop reads CASSYSIRLAGGRYNEQFF. CDR3 nucleotides: TGTGCCAGCAGTTACTCGATACGACTAGCGGGGGGGCGGTACAATGAGCAGTTCTTC.

The chain carries TRBV2 and TRBJ1-1; D is unresolved. Looked up from germline, CDR1 is SNHLY and CDR2 is FYNNEI. Trimming took 2 bases from V and 11 from J, leaving 9 bases between them. The CDR3 contains 11 residues. CDR3 loop: CASSELERAFF. In DNA, the CDR3 is TGTGCCAGCAGTGAACTGGAAAGGGCTTTCTTT.